A single sample gave rise to the 7 T cell receptor beta chains below, sequenced in a study of cytomegalovirus exposure and HLA in healthy donors (dated by TCRdb to about 2017). Library preparation employed the immunoSEQ multiplex PCR assay. A mixture of 60 forward primers for TCR Vbeta segments and 13 reverse primers for TCR Jbeta segments was used in the multiplex PCR. In TCRdb, the immuneACCESS table is reduced to in-frame sequences with V and J assigned. These tables do not hold every clone; where another copy was compared, an unresolved V gene accounts for under half, and the others remain unexplained. The sample has about 89,000 clones on record, roughly 79% of them singletons. About 1.4% of the sample belongs to the ten largest clones. What was sequenced was PBMCs. These receptors originate from a male donor in good health and CMV-seronegative.

The V and J genes are TRBV5-4 and TRBJ1-1, with D tentatively TRBD1 (6 bases). The germline CDR1 and CDR2 sequences are SGHNT and YYREEE (reference sequence). The CDR3 spans 18 residues. Trimming cost V 0 bases and J 3 bases, with 21 bases left between them. This chain's CDR3 is CASSLGLTLGAGDTEAFF. The CDR3 nucleotides are TGTGCCAGCAGCTTGGGCCTAACTCTGGGGGCAGGGGACACTGAAGCTTTCTTT.

This clone was counted between two and nine times. This chain joins TRBV5-5 and TRBJ1-3; 7 nucleotides line up with TRBD1. This CDR3 has 16 residues. The germline V gene encodes CDR1 SGHKS and CDR2 YYEKEE (reference sequence). J was trimmed by 8 bases and V by 3 bases; bases with no gene match: 14. In nucleotides, the CDR3 is TGTGCCAGCAGCTCCAGCAGAGGGGGCGAAGGGGACACCATATATTTT. It translates to CASSSSRGGEGDTIYF.

V gene TRBV21-1 combines with J gene TRBJ2-5; the D call of TRBD2 is as the table states it, not checked on the DNA. TRBV21-1 is an annotated pseudogene. The CDR3 is made up of 12 amino acids. The CDR3 here is CASSKLRETQYF. The CDR3, as DNA: TGTGCCAGCAGCAAATTGCGGGAGACCCAGTACTTC.

The CDR3 is CASSQPLQGGRYTF. CDR3 DNA: TGTGCCAGCAGCCAACCACTCCAGGGGGGCCGCTACACCTTC. The chain is built from TRBV28 and TRBJ1-2; 7 bases match TRBD1. CDR3 length equals 14 residues. The germline V gene encodes CDR1 MDHEN and CDR2 SYDVKM. The junction had 13 bases not matched to a gene; V was cut back by 6 bases and J by 9 bases.

This clone was recorded only once. V usage is TRBV9 and J usage is TRBJ2-7; D ambiguous. This CDR3 has 13 amino acids. From germline, CDR1 is SGDLS and CDR2 YYNGEE. The V end was cut by 4 bases, the J end by 0 bases, with 8 bases between. CDR3 sequence (DNA): TGTGCCAGCAGCCCACCGAGCTCCTACGAGCAGTACTTC. It codes for CASSPPSSYEQYF.

The chain couples TRBV11-2 to TRBJ2-7; D call uncertain. Trimming cost V 4 bases and J 2 bases, with 9 bases left between them. CDR1 is SGHAT, CDR2 FQNNGV, per germline. The CDR3 is 13 residues long. This CDR3 is CASSSLLTYEQYF. CDR3 nucleotides: TGTGCCAGCAGCTCCCTACTGACCTACGAGCAGTACTTC.

The chain carries TRBV12-5 and TRBJ2-2; 9 bases align to TRBD1. CDR3 length: 20 amino acids. J was trimmed by 4 bases and V by 2 bases; bases with no gene match: 17. In germline, CDR1 is LGHNT, CDR2 FRNRAP. The CDR3, as DNA: TGTGCTAGTGGTTTGTTACTGGACAGGGGACCTGTCCAAATCACCGGGGAGCTGTTTTTT. Translated, it gives CASGLLLDRGPVQITGELFF.